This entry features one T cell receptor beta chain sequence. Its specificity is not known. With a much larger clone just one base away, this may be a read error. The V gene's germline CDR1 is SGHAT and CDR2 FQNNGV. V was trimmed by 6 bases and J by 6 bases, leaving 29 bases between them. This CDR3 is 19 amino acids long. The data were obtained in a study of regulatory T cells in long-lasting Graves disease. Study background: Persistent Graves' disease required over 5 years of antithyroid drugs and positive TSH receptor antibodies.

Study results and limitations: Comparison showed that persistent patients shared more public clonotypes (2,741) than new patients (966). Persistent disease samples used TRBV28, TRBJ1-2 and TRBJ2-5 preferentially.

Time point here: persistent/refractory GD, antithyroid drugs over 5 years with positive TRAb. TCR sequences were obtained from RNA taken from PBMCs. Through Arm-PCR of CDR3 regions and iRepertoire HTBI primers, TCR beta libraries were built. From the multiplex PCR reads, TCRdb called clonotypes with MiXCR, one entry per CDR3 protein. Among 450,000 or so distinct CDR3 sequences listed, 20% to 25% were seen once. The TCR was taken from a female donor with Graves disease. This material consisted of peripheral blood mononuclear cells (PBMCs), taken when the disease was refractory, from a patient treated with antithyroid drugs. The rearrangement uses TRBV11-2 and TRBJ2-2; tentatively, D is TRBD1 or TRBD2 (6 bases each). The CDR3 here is CASRPIKGGLLSLAGELFF. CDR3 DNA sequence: TGTGCCAGCAGACCCATCAAGGGGGGACTCCTCTCTTTGGCCGGGGAGCTGTTTTTT.